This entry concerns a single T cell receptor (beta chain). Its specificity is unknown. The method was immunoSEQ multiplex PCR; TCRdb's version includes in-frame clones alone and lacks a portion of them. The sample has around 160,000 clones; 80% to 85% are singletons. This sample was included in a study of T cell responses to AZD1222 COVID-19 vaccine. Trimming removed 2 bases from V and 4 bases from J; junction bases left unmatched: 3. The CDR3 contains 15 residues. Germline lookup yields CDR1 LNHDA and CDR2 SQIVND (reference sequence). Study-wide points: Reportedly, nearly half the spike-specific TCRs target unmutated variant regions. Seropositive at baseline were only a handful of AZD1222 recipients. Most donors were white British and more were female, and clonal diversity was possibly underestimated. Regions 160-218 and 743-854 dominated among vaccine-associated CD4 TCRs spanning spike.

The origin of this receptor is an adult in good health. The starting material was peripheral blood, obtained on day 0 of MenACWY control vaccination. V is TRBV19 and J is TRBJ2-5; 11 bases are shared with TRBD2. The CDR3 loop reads CASSISSGGGETQYF. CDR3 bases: TGTGCCAGTAGTATAAGTAGCGGGGGGGGAGAGACCCAGTACTTC.